This T cell receptor (beta chain) was recovered during a study of monozygotic twins with inflammatory bowel disease. Study-wide points: Healthy twins showed more clonotype sharing with others than IBD patients, especially patients with disease activity. Healthy co-twins showed greater TCRbeta diversity (inverse Simpson) than IBD patients.

Concerning this clonotype: The antigen remains unidentified.

The CDR3 length is 15 residues. Germline CDR1 reads KGHSH; CDR2 reads LQKENI. TCRdb re-called the 5' RACE reads and catalogs CDR3 proteins one per entry, DNA excluded. This specimen shows about 210,000 distinct CDR3 sequences; the ten leading clones hold more than 7.5%. The chain combines TRBV18 with TRBJ2-7; checking the TCRdb D call of TRBD2 is not possible without DNA. This sequence originates from a human donor with ulcerative colitis or Crohn's disease, or a healthy co-twin of an affected twin (not recorded which). Sequenced input: blood. CDR3 amino acids: CASSPGTLGANEQYF.